This TCR beta chain was sequenced during a study of Ad26.COV2.S vaccination and SARS-CoV-2 variants. The treatment is: roughly 18 received Ad26.COV2.S at low or high dose, single or two shots; about five received placebo; per-sample allocation not given. Day 63 after the first injection of vaccine or placebo was the sampling time. Within Boston, the person who donated was an adult of 18-55 years. Sequencing used immunoSEQ multiplex PCR; TCRdb keeps in-frame clones, though not all of them. The sample shows about 680,000 clones, 89% of them seen only once. V lost 5 bases and J lost 3; bases outside the gene matches: 3. Looked up from germline, CDR1 is SGHTA and CDR2 is FQGNSA. This CDR3 has 13 amino acids.

The chain has TRBV7-2 and TRBJ2-5, with 7 positions matching TRBD1. The receptor was isolated from a person between 18 and 60 years old who received the Ad26.COV2.S COVID-19 vaccine or a placebo. This material consisted of peripheral blood, taken in a trial of Ad26.COV2.S vaccine versus placebo. CDR3 sequence (DNA): TGTGCCAGCAGCGGACAGGTTGAAGAGACCCAGTACTTC. It encodes CASSGQVEETQYF.